The clone carrying this TCR beta chain counts as medium-sized (0.01 to 0.1%). Its target is not known. The entry originates in a study of a mutant IDH1 vaccine in newly diagnosed glioma. The overall study: All eight of the vaccinations patients received fell in weeks 1, 3, 5, 7, 11, 15, 19 and 23.

This CDR3 comprises 15 residues. Trimming removed 8 bases from V and 2 bases from J; junction bases left unmatched: 7. Germline V CDR1 and CDR2: LGHNA, YNFKEQ. The time point denotes: week 5, during vaccination. Mutant IDH1 20-mer peptide, at 300 ug, made up each vaccine dose, with topical imiquimod. The table came from immunoSEQ multiplex PCR; TCRdb's copy has only in-frame clones and leaves some out. The table shows about 36,000 clones, with about four fifths occurring only once. This receptor was taken from a man aged 45 to 65 with glioma. The material was PBMCs, obtained from a glioma patient whose treatment included an IDH1 peptide vaccine. The chain joins TRBV4-2 to TRBJ2-3, with 10 bases lining up with TRBD2. CDR3 coding DNA: TGTGCCAGCTCCAGCGGGAGGGAGTTCACAGATACGCAGTATTTT. Translating gives CASSSGREFTDTQYF.